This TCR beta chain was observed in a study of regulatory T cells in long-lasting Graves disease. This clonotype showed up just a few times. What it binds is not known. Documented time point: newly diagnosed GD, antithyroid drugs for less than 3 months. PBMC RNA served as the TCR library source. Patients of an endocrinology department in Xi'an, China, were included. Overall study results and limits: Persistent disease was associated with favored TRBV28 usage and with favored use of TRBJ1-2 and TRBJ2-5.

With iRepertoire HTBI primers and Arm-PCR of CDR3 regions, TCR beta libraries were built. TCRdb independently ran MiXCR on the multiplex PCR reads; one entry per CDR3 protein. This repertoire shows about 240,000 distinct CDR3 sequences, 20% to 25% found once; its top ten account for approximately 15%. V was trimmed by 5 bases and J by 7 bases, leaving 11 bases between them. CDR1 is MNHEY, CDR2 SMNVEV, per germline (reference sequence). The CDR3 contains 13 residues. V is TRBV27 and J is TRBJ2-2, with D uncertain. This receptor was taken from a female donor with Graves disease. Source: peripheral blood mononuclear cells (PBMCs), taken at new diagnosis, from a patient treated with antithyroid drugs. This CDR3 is CASSNRPGGELFF. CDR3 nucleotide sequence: TGTGCCAGCAGTAATAGACCGGGCGGGGAGCTGTTTTTT.